The 24 T cell receptor beta chains given below trace back to one sample, sequenced in a study of blood T cell repertoires in COVID-19. Clones were sequenced by immunoSEQ multiplex PCR, and TCRdb holds only the in-frame ones, with some missing. The data hold roughly 40,000 clones, with around 90% observed a single time. Specimen: peripheral blood. The receptors were sampled from a man aged 45-65 years with COVID-19, enrolled during active disease.

V usage is TRBV6-5 and J usage is TRBJ1-1; 9 bases match TRBD1. The junction had 4 bases not matched to a gene; V was cut back by 6 bases and J by 2 bases. Germline values: CDR1 MNHEY, CDR2 SVGAGI. The length of the CDR3 is 14 residues. The CDR3 DNA follows: TGTGCCAGCAGAGCGGGACAGGGAAACACTGAAGCTTTCTTT. Its translation is CASRAGQGNTEAFF.

The chain has TRBV4-1 and TRBJ1-3; possible D gene TRBD1, 5 bases. Germline loops: CDR1 MGHRA, CDR2 YSYEKL. V lost 2 bases, J lost 0 bases, and 14 bases lay in between. There are 17 residues in the CDR3. The CDR3 DNA is TGCGCCAGCAGCCAAAGAGGCGACAGCCGCTCTGGAAACACCATATATTTT. Encoded protein: CASSQRGDSRSGNTIYF.

This chain connects TRBV6-6 to TRBJ1-2, with 7 positions matching TRBD1. V lost 4 bases to trimming and J lost 7 bases; unmatched junction nucleotides: 3. Looked up from germline, CDR1 is MNHNY and CDR2 is SVGAGI (reference sequence). This CDR3 spans 12 amino acids. CDR3: CASSLTGVGYTF. The CDR3 DNA reads TGTGCCAGCAGTTTAACAGGGGTTGGCTACACCTTC.

The rearrangement links TRBV18 to TRBJ1-2; D may be TRBD1 (6 bases). V was shortened by 1 base and J by 4 bases, with 10 bases between the two germline ends. The germline gives CDR1 KGHSH, CDR2 LQKENI. The CDR3 has 14 residues. The CDR3 here is CASSPRDNSYGYTF. Here the CDR3 DNA reads TGTGCCAGCTCACCACGGGACAACAGCTATGGCTACACCTTC.

V and J are TRBV6-1 and TRBJ2-1; TRBD2 might be the D (6 bases). This CDR3 spans 18 amino acids. CDR1 is MNHNS and CDR2 is SASEGT in the germline V gene. V was pared by 0 bases and J by 0 bases, with 15 bases between. CDR3 DNA: TGTGCCAGCAGTGAAGCACTGGGCGGACTAAGCTCCTACAATGAGCAGTTCTTC. Translated: CASSEALGGLSSYNEQFF.

The J gene is TRBJ2-2, the V gene TRBV19; 7 nucleotides agree with TRBD2. CDR3 length: 15 residues. The germline V gene encodes CDR1 LNHDA and CDR2 SQIVND (reference sequence). J gave up 5 bases and V 2 bases, and 5 bases lay outside the gene matches. The CDR3 DNA follows: TGTGCCAGTAGTATATTGGGGACTAAGACCGGGGAGCTGTTTTTT. This gives the protein CASSILGTKTGELFF.

This chain joins TRBV2 and TRBJ1-5, with TRBD1 as a possible D gene (6 bases). Trimming left V 7 bases short and J 0 bases short, with 13 bases between. Germline loops: CDR1 SNHLY, CDR2 FYNNEI. CDR3 size: 15 residues. The CDR3, as DNA: TGTGCCAGCACTTGGCGAGGGGGTAGCAATCAGCCCCAGCATTTT. Its translation is CASTWRGGSNQPQHF.

This chain uses TRBV9 with TRBJ2-1, with 8 bases matching TRBD2. The CDR3 is 15 amino acids. The germline CDR1 and CDR2 sequences are SGDLS and YYNGEE. Unmatched junction bases numbered 2, after V lost 0 bases and J lost 3 bases. The chain's CDR3 is CASSVESGGYNEQFF. For the CDR3, the DNA is TGTGCCAGCAGCGTAGAGAGCGGGGGCTACAATGAGCAGTTCTTC.

The chain is built from TRBV5-1 and TRBJ2-7, with a weak D call TRBD1 (6 bases). CDR3 length: 15 residues. Trimming pared 0 bases from V and 6 bases from J, leaving 16 bases between. Germline CDR1 and CDR2: SGHRS and YFSETQ. The CDR3 region is CASSLDGVVGGEQYF. The CDR3, as DNA: TGCGCCAGCAGCTTGGATGGGGTTGTAGGGGGCGAGCAGTACTTC. Together with reference TRBV5-1 and TRBJ2-7, the CDR3 gives the full variable domain: KAGVTQTPRYLIKTRGQQVTLSCSPISGHRSVSWYQQTPGQGLQFLFEYFSETQRNKGNFPGRFSGRQFSNSRSEMNVSTLELGDSALYLCASSLDGVVGGEQYFGPGTRLTVT.

The chain links TRBV5-6 to TRBJ2-7, with 7 bases lining up with TRBD1. Looked up from germline, CDR1 is SGHDT and CDR2 is YYEEEE. Trimming took 4 bases from V and 4 from J; bases not matched to a gene: 8. This CDR3 contains 14 residues. The CDR3 protein is CASSVLDREYEQYF. The CDR3 DNA follows: TGTGCCAGCAGCGTCCTTGACAGGGAATACGAGCAGTACTTC.

This chain links TRBV19 with TRBJ1-1; 12 bases are shared with TRBD1. In germline, CDR1 is LNHDA, CDR2 SQIVND (reference sequence). The CDR3 contains 16 residues. V shed 4 bases, J shed 1 base, and the junction held 4 bases outside the gene matches. The CDR3 region has the DNA TGTGCCAGTAGTAGGGACAGGGGGCTTGGGAACACTGAAGCTTTCTTT. This sequence encodes CASSRDRGLGNTEAFF.

The genes are TRBV25-1 and TRBJ2-5; D not resolved. This CDR3 contains 14 residues. Trimming pared 3 bases from V and 4 bases from J, leaving 12 bases between. Germline V gives CDR1 MGHDK, CDR2 SYGVNS. The CDR3 is CASSEPGSTETQYF. The CDR3 region has the DNA TGTGCCAGCAGTGAGCCAGGTTCGACAGAGACCCAGTACTTC.

The count of this clone is one. The chain carries TRBV7-2 and TRBJ1-5; TRBD1 is a possible D gene (6 bases). V was trimmed by 2 bases and J by 7 bases, leaving 15 bases between them. The CDR3 contains 15 residues. The germline gives CDR1 SGHTA, CDR2 FQGNSA. CDR3 in DNA: TGTGCCAGCAGCTTATCTCAGGGGAACGGGCAGCCCCAGCATTTT. Protein sequence: CASSLSQGNGQPQHF.

The rearrangement uses TRBV5-1 and TRBJ1-4; possible D gene TRBD1, 6 bases. V dropped 1 base and J dropped 7 bases, with 11 bases sitting between them. CDR3 length: 14 amino acids. Germline loops: CDR1 SGHRS, CDR2 YFSETQ. CDR3 sequence: CASSLTGGGEKLFF. CDR3 nucleotides: TGCGCCAGCAGCTTGACGGGGGGCGGTGAAAAACTGTTTTTT. Together with reference TRBV5-1 and TRBJ1-4, the CDR3 gives the full variable domain: KAGVTQTPRYLIKTRGQQVTLSCSPISGHRSVSWYQQTPGQGLQFLFEYFSETQRNKGNFPGRFSGRQFSNSRSEMNVSTLELGDSALYLCASSLTGGGEKLFFGSGTQLSVL.

A single count supports this clone. The genes are TRBV13 and TRBJ2-2, with TRBD2 matching over 11 bases. Germline CDR1 and CDR2: PRHDT and FYEKMQ (reference sequence). CDR3 length: 15 amino acids. Unmatched junction bases numbered 3, after V lost 5 bases and J lost 4 bases. CDR3 nucleotide sequence: TGTGCCAGCAGCCGGGGACTAGCGGTCACCGGGGAGCTGTTTTTT. Translating gives CASSRGLAVTGELFF.

V usage is TRBV7-2 and J usage is TRBJ2-7; 9 positions agree with TRBD2. Germline trimming cut 5 bases from V and 1 base from J; bases unmatched to any gene: 6. The germline V gene has CDR1 SGHTA and CDR2 FQGNSA. CDR3 length: 15 residues. The DNA of the CDR3 is TGTGCCAGCAGCGCCAGGACTAGCGCTTCCTACGAGCAGTACTTC. It translates to CASSARTSASYEQYF.

This sequence joins TRBV7-2 and TRBJ1-1; D is unresolved. This CDR3 spans 14 amino acids. Germline values: CDR1 SGHTA, CDR2 FQGNSA. V lost 0 bases to trimming and J lost 1 base, with 6 bases between them. The CDR3 region is CASSLAPGNTEAFF. Here the CDR3 DNA reads TGTGCCAGCAGCTTAGCGCCAGGGAACACTGAAGCTTTCTTT.

V gene TRBV11-3 combines with J gene TRBJ2-1; 13 nucleotides line up with TRBD2. V lost 4 bases and J lost 3; bases outside the gene matches: 6. Germline loops: CDR1 SGHNT, CDR2 YENEEA. The CDR3 consists of 17 residues. The CDR3 DNA reads TGTGCCAGCAGCTCCGGAAGGACTAGCGGGAGCTACAATGAGCAGTTCTTC. This codes for CASSSGRTSGSYNEQFF.

This clone was observed once. The chain recombines TRBV4-1 with TRBJ2-4; 8 nucleotides line up with TRBD1. J gave up 0 bases and V 1 base, and 8 bases lay outside the gene matches. The CDR3 runs 18 residues. The germline gives CDR1 MGHRA, CDR2 YSYEKL. For the CDR3, the DNA is TGCGCCAGCAGCCAAGCGGCGGACAGGGCCAGAGCCAAAAACATTCAGTACTTC. Residues: CASSQAADRARAKNIQYF.

This chain joins TRBV13 and TRBJ2-2, with D uncertain. There are 13 residues in the CDR3. The germline CDR1 and CDR2 sequences are PRHDT and FYEKMQ (reference sequence). With 1 base removed from V and 5 bases from J, the gap between germline ends came to 5 bases. The chain's CDR3 is CASSLVVTGELFF. CDR3 DNA sequence: TGTGCCAGCAGCTTAGTAGTAACCGGGGAGCTGTTTTTT.

The J gene is TRBJ2-7, the V gene TRBV29-1, with D perhaps matching TRBD1 (5 bases). Germline assignment: CDR1 SQVTM and CDR2 ANQGSEA. This CDR3 has 14 residues. V lost 1 base and J lost 3, with 13 bases in between. CDR3 DNA: TGCAGCGTTGAAGCCCCCGTAAGGGGCTACGAGCAGTACTTC. Amino acid sequence: CSVEAPVRGYEQYF.

The chain combines TRBV18 with TRBJ2-7; D may be TRBD2 (6 bases). Trimming pared 2 bases from V and 6 bases from J, leaving 8 bases between. CDR1 is KGHSH, CDR2 LQKENI, per germline. The CDR3 is made up of 12 amino acids. DNA of the CDR3: TGTGCCAGCTCACCAGGGACTGTCGAGCAGTACTTC. This gives the protein CASSPGTVEQYF.

This clone was seen a handful of times. This sequence joins TRBV29-1 and TRBJ2-1; 8 nucleotides line up with TRBD1. This CDR3 has 12 residues. With 7 bases clipped from V and 3 bases from J, the junction kept 2 bases outside the gene matches. Germline CDR1 and CDR2: SQVTM and ANQGSEA. CDR3 in amino acids: CSARGLYNEQFF. The CDR3, as DNA: TGCAGCGCCAGGGGGCTCTACAATGAGCAGTTCTTC.

The V and J genes are TRBV2 and TRBJ2-7, with 8 bases matching TRBD1. V lost 7 bases and J lost 3; bases outside the gene matches: 11. The germline V gene has CDR1 SNHLY and CDR2 FYNNEI. The CDR3 covers 15 residues. The CDR3 DNA reads TGTGCCAGCATTAAGCCGGGACAGGACGACTACGAGCAGTACTTC. This encodes CASIKPGQDDYEQYF.